This TCR beta chain was retrieved from a study of T cells in Graves' hyperthyroidism and ophthalmopathy. Study findings and constraints: Peripheral blood also featured most of the thyroid clonotypes expanded above 0.001.

The CDR3 has 16 amino acids. The V gene's germline CDR1 is MNHEY and CDR2 SMNVEV (reference sequence). J lost 5 bases, V lost 2 bases, and 9 bases had no gene match. This clonotype was picked up many times. Its specificity is not known. Clinical Activity Scores of at least 3, NOSPECS grades of at least 4 and durations under 3 months characterized ophthalmopathy patients. It was uncontrolled infection, other autoimmune disease, pregnancy or lactation that excluded patients. Authors of the study amplified TCR beta CDR3 regions from RNA transcripts. A first-round RT-PCR of the TCR CDR3 used the HTBI primer set. TCRdb independently ran MiXCR on the multiplex PCR reads; one entry per CDR3 protein. The sample holds some 580,000 distinct CDR3 sequences, around 16% seen once.

The chain carries TRBV27 and TRBJ1-1; 9 positions match TRBD1. The clonotype comes from a woman aged 40 to 50 with Graves' ophthalmopathy. Sequenced: blood. The DNA of the CDR3 is TGTGCCAGCAGTTTAGTGGGGGACAGGGTTAGAACTGAAGCTTTCTTT. Its translation is CASSLVGDRVRTEAFF.